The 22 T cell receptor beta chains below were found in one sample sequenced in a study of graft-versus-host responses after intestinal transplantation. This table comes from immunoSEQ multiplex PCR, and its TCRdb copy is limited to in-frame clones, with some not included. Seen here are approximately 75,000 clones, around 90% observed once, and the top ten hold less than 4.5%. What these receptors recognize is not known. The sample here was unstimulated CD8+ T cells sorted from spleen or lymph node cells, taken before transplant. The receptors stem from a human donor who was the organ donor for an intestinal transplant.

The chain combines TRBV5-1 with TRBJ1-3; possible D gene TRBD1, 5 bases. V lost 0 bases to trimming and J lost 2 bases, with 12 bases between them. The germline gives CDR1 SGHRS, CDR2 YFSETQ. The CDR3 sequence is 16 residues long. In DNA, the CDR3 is TGCGCCAGCAGCTTGGAGGGCAGGGCTGCTGGAAACACCATATATTTT. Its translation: CASSLEGRAAGNTIYF. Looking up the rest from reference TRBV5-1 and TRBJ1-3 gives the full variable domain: KAGVTQTPRYLIKTRGQQVTLSCSPISGHRSVSWYQQTPGQGLQFLFEYFSETQRNKGNFPGRFSGRQFSNSRSEMNVSTLELGDSALYLCASSLEGRAAGNTIYFGEGSWLTVV.

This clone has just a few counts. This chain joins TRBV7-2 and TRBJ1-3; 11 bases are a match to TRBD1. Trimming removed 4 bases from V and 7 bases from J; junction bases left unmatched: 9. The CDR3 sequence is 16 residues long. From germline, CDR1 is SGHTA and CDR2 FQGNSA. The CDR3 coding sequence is TGTGCCAGCAGCTGGGCTGGGACAGGGGGTTGGAACACCATATATTTT. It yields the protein CASSWAGTGGWNTIYF.

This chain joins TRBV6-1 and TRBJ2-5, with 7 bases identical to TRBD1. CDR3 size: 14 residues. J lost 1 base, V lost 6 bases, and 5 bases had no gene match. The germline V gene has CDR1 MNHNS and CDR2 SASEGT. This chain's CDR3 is CASRAGGVQETQYF. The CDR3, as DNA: TGTGCCAGCAGAGCAGGGGGTGTCCAAGAGACCCAGTACTTC.

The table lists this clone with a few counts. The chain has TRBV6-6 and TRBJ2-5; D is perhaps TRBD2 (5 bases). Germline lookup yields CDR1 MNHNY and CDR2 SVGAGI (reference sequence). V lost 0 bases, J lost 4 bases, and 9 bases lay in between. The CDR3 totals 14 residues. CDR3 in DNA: TGTGCCAGCAGTTACTCTAATGAGGGAGAGACCCAGTACTTC. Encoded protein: CASSYSNEGETQYF.

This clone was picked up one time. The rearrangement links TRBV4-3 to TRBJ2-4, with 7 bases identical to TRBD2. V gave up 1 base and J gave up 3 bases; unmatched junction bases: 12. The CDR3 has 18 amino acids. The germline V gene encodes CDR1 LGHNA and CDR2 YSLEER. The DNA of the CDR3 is TGCGCCAGCAGCCAAGCAATGTTAGTTTGGGGGGGCAAAAACATTCAGTACTTC. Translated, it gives CASSQAMLVWGGKNIQYF.

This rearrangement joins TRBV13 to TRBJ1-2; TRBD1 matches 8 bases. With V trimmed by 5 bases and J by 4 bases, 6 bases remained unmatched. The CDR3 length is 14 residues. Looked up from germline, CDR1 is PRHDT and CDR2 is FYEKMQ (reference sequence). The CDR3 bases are TGTGCCAGCAGCCCCCGGACAGGGCCCTATGGCTACACCTTC. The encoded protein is CASSPRTGPYGYTF. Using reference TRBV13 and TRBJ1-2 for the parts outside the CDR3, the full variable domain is AAGVIQSPRHLIKEKRETATLKCYPIPRHDTVYWYQQGPGQDPQFLISFYEKMQSDKGSIPDRFSAQQFSDYHSELNMSSLELGDSALYFCASSPRTGPYGYTFGSGTRLTVV.

This CDR3 is CASSKRQGLGTEAFF. The CDR3 nucleotides are TGTGCCAGCAGCAAACGACAGGGGTTGGGGACTGAAGCTTTCTTT. The chain uses TRBV9 and TRBJ1-1; 8 nucleotides agree with TRBD1. The CDR3 loop spans 15 amino acids. The germline gives CDR1 SGDLS, CDR2 YYNGEE. V was clipped by 4 bases and J by 5 bases; unmatched bases: 10. Full variable domain (rest looked up from reference TRBV9 and TRBJ1-1): DSGVTQTPKHLITATGQRVTLRCSPRSGDLSVYWYQQSLDQGLQFLIQYYNGEERAKGNILERFSAQQFPDLHSELNLSSLELGDSALYFCASSKRQGLGTEAFFGQGTRLTVV.

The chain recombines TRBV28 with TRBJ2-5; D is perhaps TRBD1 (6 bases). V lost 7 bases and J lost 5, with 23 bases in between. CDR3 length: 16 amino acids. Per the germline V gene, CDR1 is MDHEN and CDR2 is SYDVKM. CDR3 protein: CASKVGTRTLLETQYF. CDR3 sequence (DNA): TGTGCCAGCAAGGTAGGGACACGGACTCTCCTGGAGACCCAGTACTTC.

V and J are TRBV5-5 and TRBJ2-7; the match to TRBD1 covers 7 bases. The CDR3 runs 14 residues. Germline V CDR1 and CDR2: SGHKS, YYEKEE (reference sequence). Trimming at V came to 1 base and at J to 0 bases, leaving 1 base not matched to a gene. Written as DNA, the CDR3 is TGTGCCAGCAGCTTGTGGGACAGCTCCTACGAGCAGTACGTC. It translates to CASSLWDSSYEQYV.

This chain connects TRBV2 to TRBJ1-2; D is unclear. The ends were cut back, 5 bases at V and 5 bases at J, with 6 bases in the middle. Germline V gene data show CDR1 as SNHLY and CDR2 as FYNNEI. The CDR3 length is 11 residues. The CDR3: CASSPRYGYTF. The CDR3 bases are TGTGCCAGCAGTCCGAGATATGGCTACACCTTC.

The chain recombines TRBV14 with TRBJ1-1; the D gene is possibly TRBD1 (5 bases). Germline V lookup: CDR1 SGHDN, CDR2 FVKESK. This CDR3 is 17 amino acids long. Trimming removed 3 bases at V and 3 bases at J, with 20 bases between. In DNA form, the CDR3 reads TGTGCCAGCAGCCAGTTTATCGGACCAGGGTTGGACACTGAAGCTTTCTTT. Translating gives CASSQFIGPGLDTEAFF.

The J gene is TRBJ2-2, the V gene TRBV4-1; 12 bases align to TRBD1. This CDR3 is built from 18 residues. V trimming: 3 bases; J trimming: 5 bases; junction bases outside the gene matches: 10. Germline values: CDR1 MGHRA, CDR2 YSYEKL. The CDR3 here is CASSHPGQGAEWTGELFF. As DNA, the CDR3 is TGCGCCAGCAGCCACCCGGGACAGGGGGCGGAGTGGACCGGGGAGCTGTTTTTT.

The CDR3 reads CSVDSRTGSKETQYF. In nucleotides, the CDR3 is TGCAGCGTTGACTCTCGGACAGGGAGTAAAGAGACCCAGTACTTC. The chain carries TRBV29-1 and TRBJ2-5; 8 bases are shared with TRBD1. The CDR3 loop spans 15 amino acids. Germline V gene sequence: CDR1 SQVTM, CDR2 ANQGSEA. V trimming: 3 bases; J trimming: 3 bases; junction bases outside the gene matches: 9.

The CDR3 DNA reads TGTGCCAGCAGTGAGGGGGGTCGCGGGGACACTGAAGCTTTCTTT. Its protein product is CASSEGGRGDTEAFF. V usage is TRBV6-1 and J usage is TRBJ1-1; TRBD1 is a possible D gene (5 bases). Germline V gene sequence: CDR1 MNHNS, CDR2 SASEGT. The ends were cut back, 3 bases at V and 3 bases at J, with 14 bases in the middle. The CDR3 is made up of 15 amino acids.

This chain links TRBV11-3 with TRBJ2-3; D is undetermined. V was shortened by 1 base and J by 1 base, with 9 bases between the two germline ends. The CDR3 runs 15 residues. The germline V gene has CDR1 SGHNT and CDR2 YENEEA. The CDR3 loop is CASSLGAMGTDTQYF. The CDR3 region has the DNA TGTGCCAGCAGCTTAGGGGCCATGGGCACAGATACGCAGTATTTT. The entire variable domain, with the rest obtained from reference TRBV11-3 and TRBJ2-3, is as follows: EAGVVQSPRYKIIEKKQPVAFWCNPISGHNTLYWYLQNLGQGPELLIRYENEEAVDDSQLPKDRFSAERLKGVDSTLKIQPAELGDSAVYLCASSLGAMGTDTQYFGPGTRLTVL.

The CDR3 nucleotides are TGTGCCAGCAGCTTGGGGACAGGGCCGGGTGCTTTCTTT. This translates into CASSLGTGPGAFF. The rearrangement uses TRBV7-9 and TRBJ1-1, with 9 bases identical to TRBD1. The trim removed 3 bases at V and 11 bases at J, leaving 7 bases unmatched. The CDR3 extends over 13 amino acids. The germline V gene encodes CDR1 SEHNR and CDR2 FQNEAQ (reference sequence).

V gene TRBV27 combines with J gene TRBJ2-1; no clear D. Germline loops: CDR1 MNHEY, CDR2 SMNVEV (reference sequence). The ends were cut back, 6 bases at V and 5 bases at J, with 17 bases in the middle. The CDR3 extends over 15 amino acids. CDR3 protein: CASRSGASWDNEQFF. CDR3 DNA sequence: TGTGCCAGCAGATCGGGTGCGAGTTGGGACAATGAGCAGTTCTTC.

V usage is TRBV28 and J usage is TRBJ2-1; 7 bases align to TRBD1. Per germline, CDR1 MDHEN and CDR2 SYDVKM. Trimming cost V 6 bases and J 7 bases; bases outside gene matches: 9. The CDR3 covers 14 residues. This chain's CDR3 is CASRGTGAVNEQFF. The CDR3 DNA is TGTGCCAGCAGAGGTACAGGGGCGGTAAATGAGCAGTTCTTC.

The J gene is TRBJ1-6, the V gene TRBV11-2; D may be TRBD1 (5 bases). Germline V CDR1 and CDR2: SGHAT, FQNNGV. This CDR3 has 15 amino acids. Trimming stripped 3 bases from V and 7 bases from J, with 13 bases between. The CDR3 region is CASSLGGTLNSPLHF. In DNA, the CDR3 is TGTGCCAGCAGCTTGGGCGGGACCCTGAATTCACCCCTCCACTTT. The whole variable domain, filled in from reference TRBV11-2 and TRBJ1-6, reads EAGVAQSPRYKIIEKRQSVAFWCNPISGHATLYWYQQILGQGPKLLIQFQNNGVVDDSQLPKDRFSAERLKGVDSTLKIQPAKLEDSAVYLCASSLGGTLNSPLHFGNGTRLTVT.

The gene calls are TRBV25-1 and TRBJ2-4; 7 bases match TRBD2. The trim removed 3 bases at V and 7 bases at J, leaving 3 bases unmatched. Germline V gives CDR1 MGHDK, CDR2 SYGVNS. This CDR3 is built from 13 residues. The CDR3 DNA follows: TGTGCCAGCAGTGACCGGGAGGAGAACATTCAGTACTTC. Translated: CASSDREENIQYF.

CDR3 sequence: CASSSTGTSTEAFF. The CDR3 DNA sequence: TGTGCCAGCAGCTCGACAGGGACGAGTACTGAAGCTTTCTTT. The genes are TRBV7-3 and TRBJ1-1; 7 bases agree with TRBD1. There are 14 residues in the CDR3. Per the germline V gene, CDR1 is SGHTA and CDR2 is FQGTGA. The trim removed 4 bases at V and 5 bases at J, leaving 7 bases unmatched.

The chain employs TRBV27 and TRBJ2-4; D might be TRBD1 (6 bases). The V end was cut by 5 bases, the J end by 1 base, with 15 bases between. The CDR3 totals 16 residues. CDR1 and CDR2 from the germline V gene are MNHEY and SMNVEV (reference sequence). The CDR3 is CASSPRQVWAKNIQYF. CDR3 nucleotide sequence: TGTGCCAGCAGTCCCAGACAGGTTTGGGCCAAAAACATTCAGTACTTC.